These 14 T cell receptor beta chains were sequenced from one sample in a study of early T cells in non-severe SARS-CoV-2 infection. TCRdb fed the 5' RACE reads into MiXCR, producing one record per CDR3 protein. This sample yields about 40,000 distinct CDR3 sequences, of which roughly 5% are seen a single time; approximately 4.8% belongs to the top ten. Sequencing input: whole blood. All receptors derive from an adult who was a healthcare worker with PCR-confirmed SARS-CoV-2 infection or an uninfected control (not recorded which).

This clonotype appeared many times. The chain combines TRBV10-2 with TRBJ2-1, with TRBD2 identical over 11 bases. The germline CDR1 and CDR2 sequences are WSHSY and SAAADI. V dropped 7 bases and J dropped 6; count of bases not matched to a gene: 2. The CDR3 length is 13 residues. The CDR3 region is CASTLAGVNEQFF. In DNA, the CDR3 is TGCGCCAGCACACTAGCGGGAGTCAATGAGCAGTTCTTC.

Ten or more counts support this clonotype. The rearrangement joins TRBV6-4 to TRBJ1-1; TRBD1 might be the D (6 bases). CDR1 is MRHNA, CDR2 SNTAGT, per germline. Trimming shortened V by 3 bases and J by 1 base, and 9 bases separated the two germline ends. The CDR3 length is 14 residues. CDR3 sequence reads: CASSERGENTEAFF. Here the CDR3 DNA reads TGTGCCAGCAGTGAGAGGGGGGAGAACACTGAAGCTTTCTTT.

This chain links TRBV7-3 with TRBJ1-5; a weak D match, TRBD1 (6 bases). CDR1 SGHTA and CDR2 FQGTGA come from the germline V gene. This CDR3 contains 14 residues. V dropped 7 bases and J dropped 0 bases, with 10 bases sitting between them. DNA for the CDR3: TGTGCCAGCACCGGGACACCTAGCAATCAGCCCCAGCATTTT. It codes for CASTGTPSNQPQHF.

The V gene is TRBV5-5, the J gene TRBJ1-5; TRBD1 aligns across 7 bases. In germline, CDR1 is SGHKS, CDR2 YYEKEE (reference sequence). The junction had 5 bases not matched to a gene; V was cut back by 4 bases and J by 1 base. The CDR3 is made up of 15 amino acids. The CDR3 DNA sequence: TGTGCCAGCAGCGCCGGACAGGCCAGCAATCAGCCCCAGCATTTT. It translates to CASSAGQASNQPQHF.

The rearrangement joins TRBV21-1 to TRBJ2-7. TRBV21-1 is labeled a pseudogene. This CDR3 contains 11 residues. In DNA form, the CDR3 reads TGTGCCAGCAGCAAAGCCTACGAGCAGTACTTC. This sequence encodes CASSKAYEQYF.

This clonotype has a handful of counts. The rearrangement links TRBV7-9 to TRBJ2-1; unclear D gene. Germline loops: CDR1 SEHNR, CDR2 FQNEAQ (reference sequence). The CDR3 is made up of 15 amino acids. V shed 5 bases and J shed 3 bases, with 14 bases lying between them. The DNA of the CDR3 is TGTGCCAGCAGCGAGAACACTAAAAACTACAATGAGCAGTTCTTC. It translates to CASSENTKNYNEQFF.

This clonotype was recorded at least ten times. The chain links TRBV29-1 to TRBJ1-1; D unresolved. The germline V gene has CDR1 SQVTM and CDR2 ANQGSEA. V lost 3 bases and J lost 8, with 7 bases in between. The CDR3 has 10 amino acids. Here the CDR3 reads CSVEFSEAFF. The CDR3 nucleotides are TGCAGCGTTGAGTTTTCGGAAGCTTTCTTT.

This clonotype was detected a few times. The genes are TRBV12-3 or TRBV12-4 and TRBJ1-1, with TRBD1 matching 7 bases. J lost 8 bases, V lost 4 bases, and 7 bases had no gene match. The CDR3 has 13 amino acids. The CDR3 reads CASSWEGALEAFF. CDR3 coding DNA: TGTGCCAGCAGTTGGGAGGGGGCACTAGAAGCTTTCTTT.

V gene TRBV2 combines with J gene TRBJ2-1; the match to TRBD2 covers 15 bases. The CDR3 has 15 amino acids. Per the germline V gene, CDR1 is SNHLY and CDR2 is FYNNEI. Unmatched junction bases numbered 10, after V lost 10 bases and J lost 9 bases. The CDR3 reads CAITGTSGRTSEQFF. CDR3 nucleotide sequence: TGTGCCATTACCGGGACTAGCGGGAGGACCAGTGAGCAGTTCTTC.

This clonotype has ten or more counts. V usage is TRBV6-5 and J usage is TRBJ2-5; 9 nucleotides align to TRBD2. Germline trimming cut 4 bases from V and 2 bases from J; bases unmatched to any gene: 5. The CDR3 is made up of 15 amino acids. Germline V CDR1 and CDR2: MNHEY, SVGAGI. The CDR3 nucleotides read TGTGCCAGCAGTTCCCTCCTAGCGGGGCAAGAGACCCAGTACTTC. Its translation: CASSSLLAGQETQYF.

The rearrangement links TRBV24-1 to TRBJ1-5; D gene uncertain. Trimming took off 0 bases at V and 0 bases at J, with 5 bases between the two ends. Germline V gives CDR1 KGHDR, CDR2 SFDVKD. This CDR3 is 15 amino acids long. CDR3 residues: CATSDLRHSNQPQHF. The CDR3 DNA follows: TGTGCCACCAGTGATTTGCGACATAGCAATCAGCCCCAGCATTTT.

Concerning this clonotype itself: One end of the junction fails to match germline, which may point to a read error. The V gene is TRBV3-1, the J gene TRBJ1-1; 10 bases map to TRBD1. Germline V gene data show CDR1 as LGHDT and CDR2 as YNNKEL (reference sequence). The CDR3 sequence is 15 residues long. As DNA, the CDR3 is TGTGCCAGCAGCCAGCCGGGACAGGGGTTCACTGACGCTTTCTTT. Protein: CASSQPGQGFTDAFF.

This clonotype was seen repeatedly, ten times or more. The rearrangement links TRBV5-1 to TRBJ2-7; TRBD2 matches 11 bases. Germline CDR1 is SGHRS and CDR2 is YFSETQ. The length of the CDR3 is 14 residues. V lost 5 bases and J lost 4; bases outside the gene matches: 5. The CDR3 loop reads CASRAGLAVYEQYF. CDR3 bases: TGCGCCAGCAGAGCGGGACTAGCGGTTTACGAGCAGTACTTC.

The sample holds many counts of this clonotype. The V and J genes are TRBV4-1 and TRBJ1-1; a weak D match, TRBD1 (6 bases). Looked up from germline, CDR1 is MGHRA and CDR2 is YSYEKL. Trimming shortened V by 6 bases and J by 0 bases, and 11 bases separated the two germline ends. This CDR3 is built from 14 residues. CDR3 residues: CASRPGQLNTEAFF. The CDR3 bases are TGCGCCAGCAGGCCCGGACAGCTGAACACTGAAGCTTTCTTT.